The T cell receptor (beta chain) described here comes from a study of PD-L1 blockade in urothelial cancer. Study at large: The year 2014 saw patients start atezolizumab, 1,200 mg intravenously every 3 weeks.

Here immunoSEQ multiplex PCR was the method, and the copy in TCRdb shows in-frame clones only, minus some. The table shows about 25,000 clones, with about four fifths occurring only once. Time point here: peripheral blood 6 weeks after treatment start. The source material was PBMCs, sampled around atezolizumab (anti-PD-L1) treatment. The source is a man in his sixties or seventies with urothelial cancer.

The CDR3 bases are TGTGCCAGCAGCCTCTCCCCGAACACTGAAGCTTTCTTT. Protein: CASSLSPNTEAFF. The gene calls are TRBV5-8 and TRBJ1-1; D is unresolved. V lost 4 bases and J lost 1, with 8 bases in between. The CDR3 runs to 13 residues. CDR1 is SGHTS and CDR2 is YDEGEE in the germline V gene.